This passage covers 3 T cell receptor beta chains from one sample sequenced in a study of T cells in Graves' hyperthyroidism and ophthalmopathy. The investigators amplified TCR beta CDR3 regions from RNA transcripts. First-round RT-PCR with HTBI primers amplified the TCR CDR3 region. From the multiplex PCR reads, TCRdb called clonotypes with MiXCR, one entry per CDR3 protein. This sample yields roughly 740,000 distinct CDR3 sequences, of which roughly 15% are seen a single time; 8.4% belongs to the top ten. The material sequenced was blood. The receptors derive from a man aged 18 to 35 with Graves' hyperthyroidism.

This clonotype has a count of ten or more. As DNA, the CDR3 is TGTGCCAGCAGTTTTAACCCAGGGATGGACAATGAGCAGTTCTTC. Amino acid sequence: CASSFNPGMDNEQFF. The genes are TRBV12-3 or TRBV12-4 and TRBJ2-1; perhaps TRBD1 as D (5 bases). The CDR3 sequence is 15 residues long. V dropped 3 bases and J dropped 5 bases, with 14 bases sitting between them.

In regard to this clonotype: This may be a read error, as it is one base from a much larger clone. The V gene is TRBV12-3 or TRBV12-4, the J gene TRBJ1-6; D is undetermined. The CDR3 consists of 14 residues. Between the trimmed V and J ends, which lost 5 bases and 16 bases, there was a span of 21 bases. CDR3 residues: CASSPPNSRVLLHF. In DNA, the CDR3 is TGTGCCAGCAGTCCTCCCAACTCGAGGGTCCTACTCCACTTT.

This clonotype was observed at least ten times. The chain joins TRBV19 to TRBJ2-7; 7 nucleotides match TRBD2. V dropped 3 bases and J dropped 2; count of bases not matched to a gene: 7. Germline loops: CDR1 LNHDA, CDR2 SQIVND (reference sequence). The CDR3 contains 15 residues. The CDR3 spells CASSIGAGVPYEQYF. The CDR3 DNA sequence: TGTGCCAGTAGTATCGGCGCGGGAGTACCCTACGAGCAGTACTTC. Looking up the rest from reference TRBV19 and TRBJ2-7 gives the full variable domain: DGGITQSPKYLFRKEGQNVTLSCEQNLNHDAMYWYRQDPGQGLRLIYYSQIVNDFQKGDIAEGYSVSREKKESFPLTVTSAQKNPTAFYLCASSIGAGVPYEQYFGPGTRLTVT.